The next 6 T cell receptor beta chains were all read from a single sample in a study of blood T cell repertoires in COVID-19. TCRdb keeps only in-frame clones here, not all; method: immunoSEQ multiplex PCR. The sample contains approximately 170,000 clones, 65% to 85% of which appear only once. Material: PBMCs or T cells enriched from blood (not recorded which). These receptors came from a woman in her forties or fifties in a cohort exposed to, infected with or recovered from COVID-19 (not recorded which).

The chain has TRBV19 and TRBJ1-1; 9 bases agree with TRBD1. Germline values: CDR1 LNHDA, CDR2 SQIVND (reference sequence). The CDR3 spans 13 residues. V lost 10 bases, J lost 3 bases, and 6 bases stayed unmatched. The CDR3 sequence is CATGDRAHTEAFF. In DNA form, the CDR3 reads TGTGCCACCGGGGACAGGGCGCACACTGAAGCTTTCTTT.

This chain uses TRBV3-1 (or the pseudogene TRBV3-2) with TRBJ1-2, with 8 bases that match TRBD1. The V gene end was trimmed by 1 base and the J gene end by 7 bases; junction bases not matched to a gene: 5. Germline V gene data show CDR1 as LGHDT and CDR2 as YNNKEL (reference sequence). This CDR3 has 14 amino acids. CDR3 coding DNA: TGTGCCAGCAGCCAAGCACAGGGGGTTGGTGGCTACACCTTC. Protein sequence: CASSQAQGVGGYTF.

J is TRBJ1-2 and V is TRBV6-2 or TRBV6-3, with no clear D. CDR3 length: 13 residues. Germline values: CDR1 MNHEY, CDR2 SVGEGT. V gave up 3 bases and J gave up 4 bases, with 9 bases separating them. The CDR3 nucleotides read TGTGCCAGCAGTTATGTCGGTACCTATGGCTACACCTTC. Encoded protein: CASSYVGTYGYTF.

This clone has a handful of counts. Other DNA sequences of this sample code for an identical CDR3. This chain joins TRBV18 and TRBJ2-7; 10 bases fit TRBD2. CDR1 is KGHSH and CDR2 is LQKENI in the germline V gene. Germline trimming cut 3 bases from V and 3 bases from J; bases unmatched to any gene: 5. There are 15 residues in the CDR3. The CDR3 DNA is TGTGCCAGCTCACCGGAAGCGGGGGGGATCTACGAGCAGTACTTC. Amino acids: CASSPEAGGIYEQYF.

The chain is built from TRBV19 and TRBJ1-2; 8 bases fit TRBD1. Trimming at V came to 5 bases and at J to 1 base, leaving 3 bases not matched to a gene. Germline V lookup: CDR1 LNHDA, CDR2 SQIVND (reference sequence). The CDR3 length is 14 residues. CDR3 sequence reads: CASSGQGFNYGYTF. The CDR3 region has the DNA TGTGCCAGTAGTGGACAGGGATTTAACTATGGCTACACCTTC.

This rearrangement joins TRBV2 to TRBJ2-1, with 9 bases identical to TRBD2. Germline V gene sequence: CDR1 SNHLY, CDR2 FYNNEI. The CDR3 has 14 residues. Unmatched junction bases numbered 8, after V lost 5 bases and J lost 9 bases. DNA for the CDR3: TGTGCCAGCAGTAATAGCGGGGGAGCAGGTGAGCAGTTCTTC. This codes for CASSNSGGAGEQFF.